One and the same sample provided the 26 T cell receptor beta chains below, sequenced in a study of post-analysis software for immune sequencing data. The antigens these receptors bind are not known. Study-wide findings and caveats: TRBV segments more frequent in patients than in controls numbered five and included TRBV5-6, TRBV5-1 and TRBV20-1.

Unique molecular identifiers were built into the TCR beta cDNA libraries. In TCRdb, the PCR reads were re-called with MiXCR into one record per CDR3 protein. This table has about 800,000 distinct CDR3 sequences, around 27% appearing once. Sequencing was performed on blood. These receptors were obtained from a girl between 5 and 17 years old with multiple sclerosis.

The J gene is TRBJ2-4, the V gene TRBV12-5; TRBD1 matches 7 bases. The CDR3 extends over 22 amino acids. V gave up 5 bases and J gave up 1 base; unmatched junction bases: 26. Germline CDR1 is LGHNT and CDR2 is FRNRAP. Here the CDR3 DNA reads TGTGCTAGTGGTCCGTCTCGCCCCCGGGCAGGGGGTTTTCGTGGGGCCAAAAACATTCAGTACTTC. Translating it yields CASGPSRPRAGGFRGAKNIQYF.

CDR3 amino acids: CSAPQLAGLTDTQYF. The CDR3 DNA reads as TGCAGTGCTCCACAACTAGCGGGGCTTACAGATACGCAGTATTTT. The V call is TRBV20-1, the J call TRBJ2-3, with TRBD2 identical over 10 bases. This CDR3 has 15 residues. Germline CDR1 is DFQATT and CDR2 is SNEGSKA (reference sequence). V was pared by 5 bases and J by 3 bases, with 8 bases of the junction left unmatched.

This clonotype has a count of ten or more. J is TRBJ2-2 and V is TRBV7-2; 7 nucleotides line up with TRBD2. Trimming took 8 bases from V and 4 from J; bases not matched to a gene: 4. Germline CDR1 reads SGHTA; CDR2 reads FQGNSA. CDR3 length: 13 residues. CDR3 protein: CASGGRRTGELFF. CDR3 sequence (DNA): TGTGCCAGCGGCGGGAGACGCACCGGGGAGCTGTTTTTT.

This clonotype was recorded at least ten times. CDR3 bases: TGTGCCAGCAGCGTCTCATGGGGCGAGTCAGATACGCAGTATTTT. It codes for CASSVSWGESDTQYF. This rearrangement joins TRBV9 to TRBJ2-3; a possible D gene is TRBD1 (5 bases). V gave up 2 bases and J gave up 4 bases, with 14 bases separating them. The germline V gene encodes CDR1 SGDLS and CDR2 YYNGEE. The CDR3 is 15 amino acids.

In the case of this clonotype: Mismatch with germline at one junction end may stem from a read error. The rearrangement uses TRBV7-9 and TRBJ2-6, with D perhaps assigned TRBD1 or TRBD2 (5 bases each). The CDR3 has 20 residues. CDR1 and CDR2 from the germline V gene are SEHNR and FQNEAQ (reference sequence). Here the CDR3 reads CASSRRGDTSLISGANVPTF. In DNA form, the CDR3 reads TGTGCCAGCAGCCGCCGGGGAGACACCAGCCTAATCTCTGGGGCCAACGTCCCGACTTTC.

The chain has TRBV10-3 and TRBJ1-4; D is possibly TRBD1 (5 bases). The V gene's germline CDR1 is ENHRY and CDR2 SYGVKD. This CDR3 is built from 15 residues. V was clipped by 3 bases and J by 8 bases, with 16 bases between them. The CDR3 DNA sequence: TGTGCCATCAGTGAAGGACCAGCAGGGCTCGAAAAACTGTTTTTT. Its translation is CAISEGPAGLEKLFF.

This sequence joins TRBV5-6 and TRBJ2-1, with a tentative D call TRBD1 (6 bases). Germline assignment: CDR1 SGHDT and CDR2 YYEEEE. The CDR3 consists of 16 residues. V dropped 3 bases and J dropped 9 bases, with 22 bases sitting between them. CDR3 protein: CASSYPDRLAQAEQFF. DNA of the CDR3: TGTGCCAGCAGCTACCCGGACAGATTGGCACAGGCTGAGCAGTTCTTC.

This clonotype was observed a handful of times. J is TRBJ1-2 and V is TRBV28; weak D call: TRBD1 (5 bases). The CDR3 sequence is 13 residues long. V was shortened by 7 bases and J by 4 bases, with 13 bases between the two germline ends. Germline CDR1 MDHEN, CDR2 SYDVKM. CDR3 in DNA: TGTGCCAGCAAGGAGGGACGGCCCTATGGCTACACCTTC. Its protein is CASKEGRPYGYTF.

CDR3 sequence (DNA): TGTGCCAGCAGTCGACAGACTTTAGCCAAAAACATTCAGTACTTC. Protein sequence: CASSRQTLAKNIQYF. The chain combines TRBV2 with TRBJ2-4; maybe TRBD1 (5 bases). The CDR3 covers 15 residues. V dropped 5 bases and J dropped 0 bases, with 11 bases sitting between them. CDR1 is SNHLY and CDR2 is FYNNEI in the germline V gene.

This clonotype was found a few times. The chain is built from TRBV7-2 and TRBJ2-3, with 16 bases lining up with TRBD2. Trimming removed 4 bases from V and 1 base from J; junction bases left unmatched: 8. From germline, CDR1 is SGHTA and CDR2 FQGNSA. CDR3 size: 19 residues. The CDR3, as DNA: TGTGCCAGCAGCTACACCGGGACTAGCGGGAGGGCCGGCACAGATACGCAGTATTTT. Translated: CASSYTGTSGRAGTDTQYF.

This chain uses TRBV24-1 with TRBJ2-5; D call uncertain. CDR1 and CDR2 from the germline V gene are KGHDR and SFDVKD. The CDR3 spans 14 residues. V was trimmed by 3 bases and J by 5 bases, leaving 12 bases between them. The chain's CDR3 is CATSDTWSRETQYF. In DNA form, the CDR3 reads TGTGCCACCAGTGATACCTGGAGTAGGGAGACCCAGTACTTC.

This CDR3 reads CASSGTRPETQYF. The CDR3 nucleotides are TGTGCCAGCAGTGGGACGCGGCCGGAGACCCAGTACTTC. The chain recombines TRBV6-6 with TRBJ2-5, with D perhaps TRBD1 or TRBD2 (5 bases each). The CDR3 is 13 amino acids. V was clipped by 5 bases and J by 5 bases, with 12 bases between them. The germline CDR1 and CDR2 sequences are MNHNY and SVGAGI (reference sequence).

This clonotype came up a few times. This chain links TRBV28 with TRBJ2-7, with 8 bases identical to TRBD2. Per the germline V gene, CDR1 is MDHEN and CDR2 is SYDVKM. The CDR3 is 14 residues long. Losses at the gene ends were 8 bases for V and 3 bases for J; bases not matched to a gene: 9. CDR3 coding DNA: TGTGCCAGCCGGGGGGGAGGACTCTACTACGAGCAGTACTTC. It is translated as CASRGGGLYYEQYF.

The rearrangement joins TRBV20-1 to TRBJ2-7; TRBD1 matches at 8 bases. After removal of 2 bases from V and 3 bases from J, the junction contained 6 bases not matched to a gene. Germline V gene lookup returns CDR1 DFQATT and CDR2 SNEGSKA (reference sequence). The CDR3 is 14 residues long. CDR3 residues: CSARRRTGIYEQYF. As DNA, the CDR3 is TGCAGTGCTAGACGTCGGACAGGGATCTACGAGCAGTACTTC.

The sample holds many counts of this clonotype. The chain uses TRBV7-2 and TRBJ1-4; tentative D call: TRBD1 (6 bases). CDR3 length: 15 amino acids. CDR1 and CDR2 from the germline V gene are SGHTA and FQGNSA. Trimming left V 1 base short and J 0 bases short, with 6 bases between. This CDR3 is CASSLDRATNEKLFF. Here the CDR3 DNA reads TGTGCCAGCAGCTTAGACAGGGCAACTAATGAAAAACTGTTTTTT.

For the CDR3, the DNA is TGTGCCAGCAGTGAAGCGGGCGGGGGGGCTGGCAATGAGCAGTTCTTC. It translates to CASSEAGGGAGNEQFF. V is TRBV6-1 and J is TRBJ2-1; 9 positions agree with TRBD2. Per the germline V gene, CDR1 is MNHNS and CDR2 is SASEGT. This CDR3 has 16 amino acids. V shed 0 bases and J 6 bases; nucleotides not matched to a gene: 6.

This rearrangement joins TRBV29-1 to TRBJ2-2; no clear D. V was clipped by 4 bases and J by 2 bases, with 11 bases between them. CDR1 is SQVTM, CDR2 ANQGSEA, per germline. The CDR3 has 14 amino acids. The CDR3 here is CSVVVSLNTGELFF. The DNA of the CDR3 is TGCAGCGTTGTCGTCAGCCTTAACACCGGGGAGCTGTTTTTT.

The gene calls are TRBV20-1 and TRBJ1-2; 8 nucleotides line up with TRBD1. The CDR3 consists of 14 residues. CDR1 DFQATT and CDR2 SNEGSKA come from the germline V gene (reference sequence). Unmatched junction bases numbered 8, after V lost 6 bases and J lost 2 bases. The DNA of the CDR3 is TGCAGTGCGTATCCGGGACAGGTGAACTATGGCTACACCTTC. Translation gives CSAYPGQVNYGYTF.

V and J are TRBV5-1 and TRBJ2-2, with 10 bases aligning to TRBD1. J lost 6 bases, V lost 7 bases, and 12 bases had no gene match. This CDR3 spans 16 amino acids. Germline V gene lookup returns CDR1 SGHRS and CDR2 YFSETQ. The CDR3 coding sequence is TGCGCCAGCTCCAGGACAGGGGGGATTTCCGCCGGGGAGCTGTTTTTT. This sequence encodes CASSRTGGISAGELFF.

This clonotype has a handful of counts. This chain links TRBV2 with TRBJ1-2; D is perhaps TRBD1 (5 bases). The V end was cut by 3 bases, the J end by 5 bases, with 16 bases between. Germline-derived CDR1 and CDR2 are SNHLY and FYNNEI. The CDR3 has 15 amino acids. CDR3 sequence: CASSEMSRAQYGYTF. Written as DNA, the CDR3 is TGTGCCAGCAGTGAGATGAGCAGGGCACAGTATGGCTACACCTTC. Complete variable domain (other parts from reference TRBV2 and TRBJ1-2): EPEVTQTPSHQVTQMGQEVILRCVPISNHLYFYWYRQILGQKVEFLVSFYNNEISEKSEIFDDQFSVERPDGSNFTLKIRSTKLEDSAMYFCASSEMSRAQYGYTFGSGTRLTVV.

This clonotype was found a few times. The chain combines TRBV5-1 with TRBJ2-7; the match to TRBD2 covers 11 bases. Germline CDR1 SGHRS, CDR2 YFSETQ. The CDR3 extends over 15 amino acids. With V trimmed by 4 bases and J by 3 bases, 6 bases remained unmatched. CDR3 amino acids: CASSRTSGRVYEQYF. In DNA form, the CDR3 reads TGCGCCAGCAGCAGAACTAGCGGGAGAGTCTACGAGCAGTACTTC.

The chain combines TRBV28 with TRBJ2-1; TRBD2 agrees at 9 bases. This CDR3 spans 15 amino acids. Germline CDR1 and CDR2: MDHEN and SYDVKM. J was trimmed by 4 bases and V by 5 bases; bases with no gene match: 6. The CDR3: CASSAPSGKYNEQFF. The CDR3 DNA is TGTGCCAGCAGTGCACCTAGCGGGAAGTACAATGAGCAGTTCTTC.

This clonotype showed up just a few times. The genes are TRBV20-1 and TRBJ2-7; a weak D match, TRBD2 (6 bases). Trimming removed 3 bases at V and 7 bases at J, with 16 bases between. Germline lookup yields CDR1 DFQATT and CDR2 SNEGSKA (reference sequence). The CDR3 loop spans 13 amino acids. CDR3 bases: TGCAGTGCTAGGAGGCGGGGTCAGGGTGAGCAGTACTTC. It is translated as CSARRRGQGEQYF.

In this sample, this clonotype turned up a few times. The chain employs TRBV3-1 and TRBJ2-1; 7 bases align to TRBD2. The CDR3 consists of 16 residues. The V gene's germline CDR1 is LGHDT and CDR2 YNNKEL (reference sequence). With 4 bases clipped from V and 4 bases from J, the junction kept 10 bases outside the gene matches. CDR3 nucleotides: TGTGCCAGCAGCCTGTATAGCGGGTTGGCGTACAATGAGCAGTTCTTC. Its protein is CASSLYSGLAYNEQFF.

This clonotype was detected only a few times. At one boundary the junction diverges from the germline segment, which might be a read error. The gene calls are TRBV4-3 and TRBJ2-1; TRBD1 is a possible D gene (6 bases). Germline CDR1 and CDR2: LGHNA and YSLEER. The CDR3 is 13 amino acids. This CDR3 reads CPSSHRLGGEQFF. CDR3 DNA: TGCCCCAGCAGCCATAGGCTAGGGGGTGAGCAGTTCTTC.

V usage is TRBV11-2 and J usage is TRBJ2-1; D is possibly TRBD1 (5 bases). The CDR3 extends over 14 amino acids. Trimming took 1 base from V and 4 from J, leaving 8 bases between them. Germline lookup yields CDR1 SGHAT and CDR2 FQNNGV. The CDR3 sequence is CASSLADTYNEQFF. The CDR3 DNA sequence: TGTGCCAGCAGCTTAGCGGACACGTACAATGAGCAGTTCTTC.